These 18 T cell receptor beta chains share one sample of origin, sequenced in a study of T cell clones after liver transplantation. Some clones are missing from TCRdb's copy, which holds only in-frame ones; the method was immunoSEQ multiplex PCR. This table has 5,500 to 7,500 clones, roughly 70% appearing once. The material sequenced was CD8+ T cells from blood, taken before liver transplant. These receptors all stem from a human donor who received a liver transplant.

The gene calls are TRBV11-1 and TRBJ1-4; D possibly corresponds to TRBD1 (6 bases). Trimming left V 3 bases short and J 8 bases short, with 10 bases between. The CDR3 has 13 amino acids. Germline lookup yields CDR1 SGHAT and CDR2 FQDESV (reference sequence). CDR3 nucleotide sequence: TGTGCCAGCAGCTTGGGGGCGGAGGAAAAACTGTTTTTT. Translating it yields CASSLGAEEKLFF. Full variable domain (rest looked up from reference TRBV11-1 and TRBJ1-4): EAEVAQSPRYKITEKSQAVAFWCDPISGHATLYWYRQILGQGPELLVQFQDESVVDDSQLPKDRFSAERLKGVDSTLKIQPAELGDSAMYLCASSLGAEEKLFFGSGTQLSVL.

CDR3 loop: CASSGRNLREQYV. CDR3 coding DNA: TGTGCCAGCAGCGGGAGGAATTTGCGGGAGCAGTACGTC. The gene calls are TRBV5-6 and TRBJ2-7; a possible D gene is TRBD2 (6 bases). The CDR3 consists of 13 residues. V lost 4 bases to trimming and J lost 7 bases, with 15 bases between them. Germline-derived CDR1 and CDR2 are SGHDT and YYEEEE.

This clone was detected a few times. J is TRBJ2-5 and V is TRBV11-2; D uncertain. Trimming pared 3 bases from V and 7 bases from J, leaving 9 bases between. The CDR3 extends over 12 amino acids. Looked up from germline, CDR1 is SGHAT and CDR2 is FQNNGV. The CDR3 is CASSFPGGTQYF. The CDR3 region has the DNA TGTGCCAGCAGCTTCCCAGGCGGGACCCAGTACTTC.

The V call is TRBV2, the J call TRBJ1-4; D not certain. This CDR3 region has 14 residues. Germline loops: CDR1 SNHLY, CDR2 FYNNEI. V lost 3 bases and J 3 bases, leaving 8 bases between the germline ends. The CDR3 DNA reads as TGTGCCAGCAGTGAGGAGTCGCCTAATGAAAAACTGTTTTTT. It encodes CASSEESPNEKLFF.

This clone was seen a few times. This chain connects TRBV5-4 to TRBJ1-1; the D gene is possibly TRBD1 (5 bases). The CDR3 covers 12 residues. V dropped 4 bases and J dropped 4 bases, with 8 bases sitting between them. The germline gives CDR1 SGHNT, CDR2 YYREEE (reference sequence). The CDR3 DNA reads TGTGCCAGCAGCAATGGGGGCACTGAAGCTTTCTTT. Translated: CASSNGGTEAFF.

The chain carries TRBV5-4 and TRBJ2-2; 7 nucleotides agree with TRBD1. The V segment lost 3 bases and the J segment 1 base; nucleotides outside the gene matches: 6. The CDR3 has 16 residues. Germline loops: CDR1 SGHNT, CDR2 YYREEE (reference sequence). Here the CDR3 reads CASSSRDSVNTGELFF. CDR3 nucleotide sequence: TGTGCCAGCAGCTCCCGGGACAGCGTGAACACCGGGGAGCTGTTTTTT.

V is TRBV19 and J is TRBJ1-6; D unresolved. This CDR3 comprises 12 residues. From germline, CDR1 is LNHDA and CDR2 SQIVND (reference sequence). Deletions cut 8 bases from V and 9 bases from J, with 11 bases between. The CDR3, as DNA: TGTGCCAGTTCGTCCGGGCGTTCACCCCTCCACTTT. Translating it yields CASSSGRSPLHF.

This clone came up a few times. The chain employs TRBV29-1 and TRBJ1-1, with TRBD1 matching 9 bases. The junction had 7 bases not matched to a gene; V was cut back by 6 bases and J by 5 bases. Germline-derived CDR1 and CDR2 are SQVTM and ANQGSEA. This CDR3 is built from 13 residues. CDR3 amino acids: CSVADRGETEAFF. The CDR3 nucleotides read TGCAGCGTGGCCGACAGGGGGGAGACTGAAGCTTTCTTT.

This clone is labeled as medium-sized. The chain couples TRBV29-1 to TRBJ1-2, with unresolved D. V was trimmed by 7 bases and J by 1 base, leaving 22 bases between them. Per the germline V gene, CDR1 is SQVTM and CDR2 is ANQGSEA. This CDR3 spans 16 amino acids. CDR3: CSAIISRHRVNYGYTF. The CDR3 bases are TGCAGCGCAATCATTTCACGCCACAGAGTTAACTATGGCTACACCTTC.

Written as DNA, the CDR3 is TGTGCCAGCAGCCAAGCTAGCGGGGACACCGGGGAGCTGTTTTTT. Protein: CASSQASGDTGELFF. The chain has TRBV4-2 and TRBJ2-2; TRBD2 matches 9 bases. There are 15 residues in the CDR3. Germline-derived CDR1 and CDR2 are LGHNA and YNFKEQ. Trimming removed 1 base from V and 3 bases from J; junction bases left unmatched: 0.

This clone was picked up a small number of times. This chain uses TRBV19 with TRBJ2-1, with TRBD1 identical over 7 bases. The CDR3 extends over 16 amino acids. The V gene's germline CDR1 is LNHDA and CDR2 SQIVND (reference sequence). Trimming cost V 7 bases and J 0 bases; bases outside gene matches: 9. The CDR3 protein is CASTKWDSSSYNEQFF. CDR3 nucleotides: TGTGCCAGTACCAAATGGGACAGTAGCTCCTACAATGAGCAGTTCTTC.

This chain joins TRBV13 and TRBJ1-4, with 9 bases aligning to TRBD1. J was trimmed by 4 bases and V by 2 bases; bases with no gene match: 5. Germline V gives CDR1 PRHDT, CDR2 FYEKMQ (reference sequence). The CDR3 runs 16 residues. CDR3 residues: CASSLRDREGNEKLFF. The CDR3 coding sequence is TGTGCCAGCAGCTTAAGGGACAGGGAGGGTAATGAAAAACTGTTTTTT.

This rearrangement joins TRBV7-9 to TRBJ2-5, with D possibly TRBD1 on 6 matching bases. Deletions cut 0 bases from V and 1 base from J, with 6 bases between. Germline-derived CDR1 and CDR2 are SEHNR and FQNEAQ (reference sequence). CDR3 length: 14 residues. The CDR3 loop reads CASSLAGGQETQYF. In nucleotides, the CDR3 is TGTGCCAGCAGCTTAGCAGGGGGCCAAGAGACCCAGTACTTC.

The V gene is TRBV7-9, the J gene TRBJ2-7; 10 nucleotides match TRBD1. The CDR3 contains 17 residues. The V and J ends lost 1 base and 2 bases, in that order; junction bases with no gene match: 8. CDR1 and CDR2 from the germline V gene are SEHNR and FQNEAQ (reference sequence). The CDR3 protein is CASSLGASDRGPYEQYF. In nucleotides, the CDR3 is TGTGCCAGCAGCTTAGGGGCATCTGACAGGGGGCCCTACGAGCAGTACTTC.

This clone was found once. This chain connects TRBV7-2 to TRBJ1-1; D ambiguous. Trimming cost V 5 bases and J 1 base, with 8 bases left between them. The CDR3 is made up of 13 amino acids. Germline-derived CDR1 and CDR2 are SGHTA and FQGNSA. The CDR3 loop is CASSPDKNTEAFF. The CDR3 coding sequence is TGTGCCAGCAGCCCAGACAAGAACACTGAAGCTTTCTTT.

This rearrangement joins TRBV11-2 to TRBJ2-7, with no clear D. Germline V gene lookup returns CDR1 SGHAT and CDR2 FQNNGV. With 4 bases removed from V and 2 bases from J, the gap between germline ends came to 6 bases. The CDR3 covers 12 residues. The CDR3 bases are TGTGCCAGCAGCTCAGGAGCCTACGAGCAGTACTTC. Protein sequence: CASSSGAYEQYF.

The gene calls are TRBV6-5 and TRBJ2-1; TRBD2 is a possible D gene (6 bases). CDR1 MNHEY and CDR2 SVGAGI come from the germline V gene. Between the trimmed V and J ends, which lost 4 bases and 3 bases, there was a span of 10 bases. This CDR3 contains 14 residues. The DNA of the CDR3 is TGTGCCAGCAGTTTAGGAGCGGGCTACAATGAGCAGTTCTTC. It yields the protein CASSLGAGYNEQFF.

The V gene is TRBV4-2, the J gene TRBJ2-5; 8 bases line up with TRBD2. With V trimmed by 1 base and J by 1 base, 8 bases remained unmatched. The CDR3 consists of 17 residues. CDR1 and CDR2 (germline): LGHNA, YNFKEQ. This chain's CDR3 is CASSQVDSAGGQETQYF. For the CDR3, the DNA is TGTGCCAGCAGCCAAGTCGATTCGGCGGGGGGCCAAGAGACCCAGTACTTC.